Listed here is a single TCR beta chain. These data belong to a study of T cells in localized non-small cell lung cancer. Profiling relied on immunoSEQ multiplex PCR, and the TCRdb table lists in-frame clones only, not all of them. The repertoire holds approximately 76,000 clones, with 65% to 85% as singletons. CDR1 and CDR2 (germline): SEHNR, FQNEAQ (reference sequence). Deletions cut 5 bases from V and 6 bases from J, with 13 bases between. The CDR3 runs to 13 residues. The chain uses TRBV7-9 and TRBJ1-2; D perhaps matches TRBD1 (5 bases). Sequenced material: peripheral blood, taken before any cancer treatment. This receptor was identified in a female donor at least 60 years old with stage I lung adenocarcinoma. The CDR3 reads CASSPPGPNGYTF. CDR3 nucleotide sequence: TGTGCCAGCAGCCCACCAGGGCCGAATGGCTACACCTTC. Full variable domain (missing parts from reference TRBV7-9 and TRBJ1-2): DTGVSQNPRHKITKRGQNVTFRCDPISEHNRLYWYRQTLGQGPEFLTYFQNEAQLEKSRLLSDRFSAERPKGSFSTLEIQRTEQGDSAMYLCASSPPGPNGYTFGSGTRLTVV.